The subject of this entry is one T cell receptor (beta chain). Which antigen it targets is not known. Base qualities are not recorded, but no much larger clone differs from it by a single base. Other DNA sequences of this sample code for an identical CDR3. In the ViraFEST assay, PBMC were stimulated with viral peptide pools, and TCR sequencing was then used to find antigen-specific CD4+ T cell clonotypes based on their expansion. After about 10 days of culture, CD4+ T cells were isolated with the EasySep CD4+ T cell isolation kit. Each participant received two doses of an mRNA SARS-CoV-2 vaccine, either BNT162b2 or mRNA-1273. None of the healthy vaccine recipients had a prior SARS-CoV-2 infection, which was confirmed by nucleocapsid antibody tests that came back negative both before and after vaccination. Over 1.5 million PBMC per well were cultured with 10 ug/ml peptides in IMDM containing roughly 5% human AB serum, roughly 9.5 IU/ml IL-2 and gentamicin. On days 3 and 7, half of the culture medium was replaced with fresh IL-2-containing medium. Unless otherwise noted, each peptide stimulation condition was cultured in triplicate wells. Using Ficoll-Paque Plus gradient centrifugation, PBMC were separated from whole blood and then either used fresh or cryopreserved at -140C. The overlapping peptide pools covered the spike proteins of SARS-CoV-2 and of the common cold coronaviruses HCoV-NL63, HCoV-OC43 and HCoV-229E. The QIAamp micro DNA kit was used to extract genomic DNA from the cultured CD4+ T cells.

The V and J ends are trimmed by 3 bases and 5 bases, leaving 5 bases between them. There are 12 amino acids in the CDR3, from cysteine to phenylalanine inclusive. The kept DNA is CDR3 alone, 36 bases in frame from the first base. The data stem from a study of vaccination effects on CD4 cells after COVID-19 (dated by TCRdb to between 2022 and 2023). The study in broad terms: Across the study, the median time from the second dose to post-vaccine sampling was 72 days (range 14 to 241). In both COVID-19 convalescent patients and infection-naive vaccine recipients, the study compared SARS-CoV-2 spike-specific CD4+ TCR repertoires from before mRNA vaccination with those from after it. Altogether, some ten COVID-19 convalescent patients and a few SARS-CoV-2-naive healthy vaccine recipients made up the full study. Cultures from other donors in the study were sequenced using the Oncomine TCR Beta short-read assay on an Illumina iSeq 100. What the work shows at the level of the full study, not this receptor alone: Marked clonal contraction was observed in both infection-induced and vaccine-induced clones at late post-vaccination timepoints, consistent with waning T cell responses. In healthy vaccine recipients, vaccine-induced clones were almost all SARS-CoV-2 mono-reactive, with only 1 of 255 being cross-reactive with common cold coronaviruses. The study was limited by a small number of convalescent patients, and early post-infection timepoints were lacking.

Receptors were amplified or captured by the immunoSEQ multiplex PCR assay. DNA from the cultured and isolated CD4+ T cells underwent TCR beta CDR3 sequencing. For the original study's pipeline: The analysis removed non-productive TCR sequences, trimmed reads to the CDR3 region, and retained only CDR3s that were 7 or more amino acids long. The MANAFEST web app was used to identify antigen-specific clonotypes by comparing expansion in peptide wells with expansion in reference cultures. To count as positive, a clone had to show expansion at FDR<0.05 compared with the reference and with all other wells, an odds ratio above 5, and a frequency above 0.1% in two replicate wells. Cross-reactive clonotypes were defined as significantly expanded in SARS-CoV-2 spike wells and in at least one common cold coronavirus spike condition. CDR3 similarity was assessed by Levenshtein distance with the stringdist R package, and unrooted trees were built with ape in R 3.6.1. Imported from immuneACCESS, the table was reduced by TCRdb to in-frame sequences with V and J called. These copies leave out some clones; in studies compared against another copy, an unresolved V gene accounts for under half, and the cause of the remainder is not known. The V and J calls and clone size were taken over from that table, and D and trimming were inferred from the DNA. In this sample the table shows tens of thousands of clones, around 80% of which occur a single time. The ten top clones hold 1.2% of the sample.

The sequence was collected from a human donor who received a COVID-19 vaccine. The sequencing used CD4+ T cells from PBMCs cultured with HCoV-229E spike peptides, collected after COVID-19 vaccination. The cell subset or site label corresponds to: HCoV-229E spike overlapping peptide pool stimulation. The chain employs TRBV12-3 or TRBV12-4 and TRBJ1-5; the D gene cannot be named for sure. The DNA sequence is TGTGCCAGCAGTTTGGGTTATCAGCCCCAGCATTTT. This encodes CASSLGYQPQHF.